The present entry profiles one T cell receptor beta chain with its context. This clonotype occurred many times. What this receptor recognizes is not known. Per-base quality was not reported, and no clone a single base away is much larger than it. The TCR beta CDR3 regions were amplified from the RNA transcripts. For the first round of RT-PCR on the TCR CDR3, the HTBI primer set was used together with the Qiagen OneStep RT-PCR kit. Libraries were constructed in a second round of multiplex PCR, after which size selection and purification were performed. Paired-end sequencing of the libraries was performed with 100 bp reads on an Illumina HiSeq2000. Turning to the authors' computational methods: SOAPnuke was used to process the raw data, throwing out any read that contained adapters or uncalled bases, had a mean Phred below 15, or lacked an exact constant-primer or identifier match. High-quality paired reads were merged using COPE v1.2.5, and each unique nucleotide sequence was defined as a clonotype. MiTCR v1.1 was used to align clonotypes to the IMGT TRBV, TRBD and TRBJ reference segments. The analysis included only V-J combinations with a frequency above 0.0001, which together covered roughly 99% of the repertoires. The TCS score was defined as the ratio of F50 (clonal expansion) to E x V (chaos), calculated using BLOSUM62-based TCRdist between CDR3 peptides within each V-J. Welch's t-statistics and random forest reduced fewer than 550 V-J features to 13, which were used in a naive Bayes classifier (R e1071). The public reads were reprocessed in TCRdb via fastp at Q25 and MiXCR, keeping in-frame beta chains. Entries that share a CDR3 protein sequence are merged under the most common genes and DNA. These V and J calls are TCRdb output, not the study's own analysis. The table for this sample lists some 550,000 distinct CDR3 sequences; around 20% of them were counted only once. Clones ranked in the top ten supply about a quarter of the sample.

These data originate in a study of T cells in Graves' hyperthyroidism and ophthalmopathy (dated by TCRdb to about 2019). Background for the entire study: Peripheral blood samples were taken at the time of initial diagnosis, prior to any treatment. The 75 to 100 discovery patients were divided at random into training and test sets in a 7:3 ratio. A discovery cohort of about a hundred patients, approximately 45 with Graves' ophthalmopathy and 57 with stable Graves' hyperthyroidism, was used to find distinguishing TCR V-J signatures. The study also compared thyroid tissue and blood T-cell repertoires from more than five Graves' hyperthyroidism patients. After sampling, hyperthyroidism patients received methimazole starting at 30 mg daily, and ophthalmopathy patients received high-dose intravenous methylprednisolone. An independent validation cohort of some 18 hyperthyroidism patients and roughly 16 patients who later progressed to ophthalmopathy tested prospective prediction of ophthalmopathy. TCR Vbeta CDR3 sequencing of 130 to 150 peripheral blood samples (roughly 41 ophthalmopathy, about 80 hyperthyroidism and roughly 17 progressor patients) is reported in the paper. Beyond this particular receptor, the publication reports: During validation, the model predicted progression to ophthalmopathy a median of approximately six months ahead of onset, with around 71% sensitivity and roughly 72% specificity. Most expanded thyroid clonotypes (frequency above 0.001) were also detected in blood, a finding suggesting that blood repertoires may reflect thyroid immune responses. Ophthalmopathy was separated from stable hyperthyroidism by a 13 V-J signature model, with about 86% sensitivity and approximately 84% specificity obtained in cross-validation and 80%/75% obtained in testing. Sample size was not statistically predetermined, and investigators were not blinded to group allocation.

CDR1 is given as LGHDT and CDR2 as YNNKEL, both from the germline V gene (reference sequence). Counted from cysteine to phenylalanine, this CDR3 has 14 amino acids. The only DNA kept is the CDR3, 42 bases in frame from the first base. V loses 1 base of germline sequence and J loses 3 bases, and the interval between the two ends is 10 bases. Graves' hyperthyroidism was defined as stable when no progression to ophthalmopathy occurred over 18 months of follow-up. Hyperthyroidism patients were newly diagnosed, with disease duration under 2 months, and aged 18 to 65 years. Exclusion was applied to patients with uncontrolled infections, other autoimmune diseases, pregnancy or lactation. Diagnoses were based on clinical symptoms, serum thyroxine and TRAb, thyroid ultrasound and orbital computed tomography. PBMCs were separated from roughly 9.6 ml of fresh peripheral blood using Ficoll-Paque density gradient centrifugation. Trizol reagent was used to extract total RNA, and RNA quality was then checked on an Agilent 2100 Bioanalyzer.

The sequence joins TRBV3-1 to TRBJ2-7; perhaps TRBD2 is the D gene, with 6 bases matching. This TCR was sampled from a man younger than 30 with Graves' hyperthyroidism. Sequenced sample: blood. The nucleotide sequence is given as TGTGCCAGCAGCCAAGTCGGCGGGGACTACGAGCAGTACTTC. It specifies CASSQVGGDYEQYF.